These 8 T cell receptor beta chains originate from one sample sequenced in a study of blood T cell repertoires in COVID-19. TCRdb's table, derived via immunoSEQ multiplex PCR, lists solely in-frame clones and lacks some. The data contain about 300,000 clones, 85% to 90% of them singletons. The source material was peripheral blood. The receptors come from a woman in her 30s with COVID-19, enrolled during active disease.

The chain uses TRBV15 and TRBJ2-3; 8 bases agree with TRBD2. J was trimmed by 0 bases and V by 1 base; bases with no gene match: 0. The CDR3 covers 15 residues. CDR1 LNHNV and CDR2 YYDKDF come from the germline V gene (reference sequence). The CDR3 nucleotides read TGTGCCACCAGCAGAGGCGGGGGGAGCACAGATACGCAGTATTTT. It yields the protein CATSRGGGSTDTQYF.

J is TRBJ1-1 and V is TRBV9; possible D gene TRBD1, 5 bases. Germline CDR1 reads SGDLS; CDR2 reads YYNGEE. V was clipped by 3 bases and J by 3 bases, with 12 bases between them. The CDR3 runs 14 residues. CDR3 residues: CASSGDQGYTEAFF. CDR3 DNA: TGTGCCAGCAGCGGAGACCAGGGTTACACTGAAGCTTTCTTT.

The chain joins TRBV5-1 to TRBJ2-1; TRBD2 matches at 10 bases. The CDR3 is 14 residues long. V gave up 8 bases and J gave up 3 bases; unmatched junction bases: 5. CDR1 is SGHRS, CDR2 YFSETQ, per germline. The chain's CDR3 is CASTASGGYNEQFF. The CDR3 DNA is TGCGCCAGTACTGCTAGCGGGGGCTACAATGAGCAGTTCTTC.

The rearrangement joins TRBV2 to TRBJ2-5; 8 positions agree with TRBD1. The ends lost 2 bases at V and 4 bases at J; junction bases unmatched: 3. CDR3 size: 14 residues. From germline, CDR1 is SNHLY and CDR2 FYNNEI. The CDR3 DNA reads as TGTGCCAGCAGTGAACCCGGACAGGGAGAGACCCAGTACTTC. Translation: CASSEPGQGETQYF. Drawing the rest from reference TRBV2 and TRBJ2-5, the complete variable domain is EPEVTQTPSHQVTQMGQEVILRCVPISNHLYFYWYRQILGQKVEFLVSFYNNEISEKSEIFDDQFSVERPDGSNFTLKIRSTKLEDSAMYFCASSEPGQGETQYFGPGTRLLVL.

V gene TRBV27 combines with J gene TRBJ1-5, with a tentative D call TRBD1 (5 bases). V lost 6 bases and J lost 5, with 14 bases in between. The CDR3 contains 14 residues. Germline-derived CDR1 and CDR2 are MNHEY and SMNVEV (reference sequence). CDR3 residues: CASSARLRDQPQHF. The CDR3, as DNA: TGTGCCAGCAGCGCTCGGCTCAGGGATCAGCCCCAGCATTTT.

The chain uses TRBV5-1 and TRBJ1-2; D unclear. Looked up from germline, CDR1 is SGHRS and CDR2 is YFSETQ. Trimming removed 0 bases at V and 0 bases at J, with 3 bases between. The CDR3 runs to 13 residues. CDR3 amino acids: CASSLAANYGYTF. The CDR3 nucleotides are TGCGCCAGCAGCTTGGCGGCTAACTATGGCTACACCTTC.

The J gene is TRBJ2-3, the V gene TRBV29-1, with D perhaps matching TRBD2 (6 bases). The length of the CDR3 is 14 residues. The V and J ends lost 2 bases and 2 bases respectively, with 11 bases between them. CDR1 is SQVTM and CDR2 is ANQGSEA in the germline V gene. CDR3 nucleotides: TGCAGCGTTGAAACGGGGGAGCTCACAGATACGCAGTATTTT. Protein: CSVETGELTDTQYF.

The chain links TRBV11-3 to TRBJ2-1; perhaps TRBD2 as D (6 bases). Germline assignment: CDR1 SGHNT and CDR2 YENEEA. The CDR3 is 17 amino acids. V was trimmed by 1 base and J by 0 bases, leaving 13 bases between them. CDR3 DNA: TGTGCCAGCAGCTTAGGGGTGGCGGGAACCTCCTACAATGAGCAGTTCTTC. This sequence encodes CASSLGVAGTSYNEQFF.